This T cell receptor beta chain was recorded in a study of cytomegalovirus exposure and HLA in healthy donors. Use of 60 Vbeta and 13 Jbeta primers characterized the PCR. Sequenced by immunoSEQ multiplex PCR; TCRdb stores in-frame clones only, minus some. The sample gives 130,000 or so clones, roughly 86% of which show up once; about 2% is in the top ten. Sequenced: PBMCs. This clonotype was sampled from a young man in good health and CMV-seronegative.

For the CDR3, the DNA is TGTGCCAGCAGCCGATCAGGGGTCAGTAACTATGGCTACACCTTC. Its translation: CASSRSGVSNYGYTF. The V call is TRBV7-2, the J call TRBJ1-2; D is perhaps TRBD1 (6 bases). The CDR3 is made up of 15 amino acids. V was trimmed by 5 bases and J by 1 base, leaving 14 bases between them. Germline CDR1 SGHTA, CDR2 FQGNSA. Variable domain in full (rest from reference TRBV7-2 and TRBJ1-2): GAGVSQSPSNKVTEKGKDVELRCDPISGHTALYWYRQSLGQGLEFLIYFQGNSAPDKSGLPSDRFSAERTGGSVSTLTIQRTQQEDSAVYLCASSRSGVSNYGYTFGSGTRLTVV.